These 15 T cell receptor beta chains were all obtained from the same sample, sequenced in a study of T-cell memory formation after mild COVID-19. TCRdb used MiXCR to reprocess the 5' RACE reads, holding one entry per CDR3 protein. The sample has 150,000 to 200,000 distinct CDR3 sequences; roughly 16% are singletons. What was sequenced was PBMCs or a T cell subset sorted from them (not recorded which). The receptors originated from an adult woman who had mild COVID-19 (a few samples of this study predate the infection). Cell type and time point are not known.

CDR3 protein: CASSLTGTGGTSKGIQYF. The CDR3, as DNA: TGCGCCAGCAGCTTGACCGGGACAGGGGGCACTTCGAAGGGGATTCAGTACTTC. The rearrangement links TRBV5-1 to TRBJ2-4; TRBD1 matches at 12 bases. This CDR3 spans 18 amino acids. The ends lost 1 base at V and 10 bases at J; junction bases unmatched: 15. Germline V gene data show CDR1 as SGHRS and CDR2 as YFSETQ.

In this sample, this clonotype turned up many times. This chain uses TRBV12-3 or TRBV12-4 with TRBJ2-7; possible D gene TRBD1, 6 bases. Trimming removed 6 bases from V and 0 bases from J, with 18 bases in between. The CDR3 is 16 residues long. The CDR3 nucleotides read TGTGCCAGCAGCGTGACCGGGACACCAACCTCCTACGAGCAGTACTTC. Translating it yields CASSVTGTPTSYEQYF.

This clonotype has a handful of counts. This chain connects TRBV28 to TRBJ2-3; 7 nucleotides line up with TRBD2. Germline-derived CDR1 and CDR2 are MDHEN and SYDVKM. The trim removed 2 bases at V and 5 bases at J, leaving 7 bases unmatched. The CDR3 runs to 15 residues. The chain's CDR3 is CASSLGGDLVDTQYF. In DNA form, the CDR3 reads TGTGCCAGCAGTTTAGGGGGGGATTTAGTAGATACGCAGTATTTT.

This clonotype has more than one count but fewer than ten. As DNA, the CDR3 is TGTGCACGACAGGGAGCCCCGACAGATACGCAGTATTTT. Translating gives CARQGAPTDTQYF. The chain carries TRBV7-2 and TRBJ2-3; 7 bases map to TRBD1. CDR3 length: 13 amino acids. CDR1 and CDR2 (germline): SGHTA, FQGNSA.

This rearrangement joins TRBV6-5 to TRBJ2-1, with 10 bases lining up with TRBD2. CDR1 is MNHEY and CDR2 is SVGAGI in the germline V gene. The CDR3 covers 17 residues. The J segment lost 7 bases and the V segment lost 6 bases, leaving 15 bases of the junction unmatched. The CDR3 loop is CASSLVFASGRGNEQFF. The CDR3 DNA follows: TGTGCCAGCAGCCTCGTATTTGCTAGCGGGAGAGGTAATGAGCAGTTCTTC.

V and J are TRBV30 and TRBJ1-4, with TRBD1 matching 8 bases. The V gene's germline CDR1 is GTSNPN and CDR2 SVGIG (reference sequence). The CDR3 runs to 13 residues. The CDR3: CARAGTGPEELFF. CDR3 coding DNA: TGTGCTCGGGCCGGGACAGGACCCGAAGAACTGTTTTTT.

V gene TRBV20-1 combines with J gene TRBJ1-2; 10 bases map to TRBD1. J gave up 2 bases and V 3 bases, and 3 bases lay outside the gene matches. The CDR3 consists of 14 residues. Germline CDR1 DFQATT, CDR2 SNEGSKA (reference sequence). CDR3 coding DNA: TGCAGTGCTAGGGGGGGACAGGGGAACTATGGCTACACCTTC. Translated: CSARGGQGNYGYTF.

The chain uses TRBV5-5 and TRBJ1-1; 8 bases match TRBD1. CDR3 length: 14 residues. J lost 1 base, V lost 5 bases, and 4 bases had no gene match. The germline V gene encodes CDR1 SGHKS and CDR2 YYEKEE (reference sequence). Here the CDR3 DNA reads TGTGCCAGCAGTCAGGGGGCGCGGAACACTGAAGCTTTCTTT. It translates to CASSQGARNTEAFF. Using reference TRBV5-5 and TRBJ1-1 for the parts outside the CDR3, the full variable domain is DAGVTQSPTHLIKTRGQQVTLRCSPISGHKSVSWYQQVLGQGPQFIFQYYEKEERGRGNFPDRFSARQFPNYSSELNVNALLLGDSALYLCASSQGARNTEAFFGQGTRLTVV.

The rearrangement uses TRBV7-9 and TRBJ2-7, with 9 bases matching TRBD2. The CDR3 is 15 amino acids. In germline, CDR1 is SEHNR, CDR2 FQNEAQ (reference sequence). V lost 0 bases to trimming and J lost 4 bases; unmatched junction nucleotides: 4. As DNA, the CDR3 is TGTGCCAGCAGCTTAGCCGCGGGAGGGCCGTACGAGCAGTACTTC. Amino acid sequence: CASSLAAGGPYEQYF.

The V and J genes are TRBV4-3 and TRBJ1-1, with 10 bases aligning to TRBD1. This CDR3 is built from 16 residues. With 1 base clipped from V and 2 bases from J, the junction kept 4 bases outside the gene matches. Looked up from germline, CDR1 is LGHNA and CDR2 is YSLEER. Written as DNA, the CDR3 is TGCGCCAGCAGCCAAGCGACAGGGGGCCCCAACACTGAAGCTTTCTTT. It is translated as CASSQATGGPNTEAFF.

V gene TRBV7-6 combines with J gene TRBJ2-5; D assignment may be TRBD1 or TRBD2 (5 bases each). Between the trimmed V and J ends, which lost 5 bases and 6 bases, there was a span of 19 bases. CDR1 and CDR2 (germline): SGHVS, FNYEAQ. This CDR3 is built from 15 residues. The CDR3 spells CASSKGPLVLQTQYF. Here the CDR3 DNA reads TGTGCCAGCAGCAAGGGGCCACTAGTGTTGCAGACCCAGTACTTC.

As DNA, the CDR3 is TGTGCCAGCAGCCCGGAAGGGCTCGGGGGCGAGCAGTACTTC. Its translation is CASSPEGLGGEQYF. The chain links TRBV11-3 to TRBJ2-7, with D maybe TRBD2 (6 bases). The CDR3 has 14 amino acids. CDR1 and CDR2 from the germline V gene are SGHNT and YENEEA. V shed 5 bases and J shed 6 bases, with 17 bases lying between them.

This chain links TRBV5-5 with TRBJ2-1; no definite D call. V was pared by 3 bases and J by 4 bases, with 5 bases between. This CDR3 region has 12 residues. CDR1 is SGHKS and CDR2 is YYEKEE in the germline V gene (reference sequence). The CDR3 sequence is CASSSDYNEQFF. The CDR3 DNA reads TGTGCCAGCAGCTCAGATTACAATGAGCAGTTCTTC.

This clonotype was counted once. This chain uses TRBV20-1 with TRBJ2-3; no clear D. The germline V and J ends were trimmed by 5 bases and 0 bases, with 12 bases remaining between them. From germline, CDR1 is DFQATT and CDR2 SNEGSKA (reference sequence). This CDR3 has 14 residues. CDR3 sequence reads: CSALTRNSTDTQYF. The CDR3 DNA reads TGCAGTGCTCTAACACGTAATAGCACAGATACGCAGTATTTT.

The chain couples TRBV28 to TRBJ1-5; D gene unclear. The V end lost 7 bases, the J end lost 6 bases, and 10 bases lay between the germline ends. The CDR3 consists of 12 residues. Germline V lookup: CDR1 MDHEN, CDR2 SYDVKM. CDR3: CASTFSGQPQHF. CDR3 bases: TGTGCCAGCACGTTTTCGGGTCAGCCCCAGCATTTT. Using reference TRBV28 and TRBJ1-5 for the parts outside the CDR3, the full variable domain is DVKVTQSSRYLVKRTGEKVFLECVQDMDHENMFWYRQDPGLGLRLIYFSYDVKMKEKGDIPEGYSVSREKKERFSLILESASTNQTSMYLCASTFSGQPQHFGDGTRLSIL.